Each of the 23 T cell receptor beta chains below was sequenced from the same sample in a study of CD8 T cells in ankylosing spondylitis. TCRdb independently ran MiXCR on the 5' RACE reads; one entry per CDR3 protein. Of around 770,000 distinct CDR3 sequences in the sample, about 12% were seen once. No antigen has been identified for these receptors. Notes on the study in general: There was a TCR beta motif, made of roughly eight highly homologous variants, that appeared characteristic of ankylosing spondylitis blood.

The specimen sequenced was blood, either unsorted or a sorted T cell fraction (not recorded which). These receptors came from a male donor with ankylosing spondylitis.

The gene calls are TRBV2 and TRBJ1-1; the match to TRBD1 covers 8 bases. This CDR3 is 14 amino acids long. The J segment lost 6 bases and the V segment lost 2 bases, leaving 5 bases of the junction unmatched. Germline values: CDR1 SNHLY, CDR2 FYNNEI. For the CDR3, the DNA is TGTGCCAGCAGTGAACGGACAGGGCCCCCTGAAGCTTTCTTT. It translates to CASSERTGPPEAFF.

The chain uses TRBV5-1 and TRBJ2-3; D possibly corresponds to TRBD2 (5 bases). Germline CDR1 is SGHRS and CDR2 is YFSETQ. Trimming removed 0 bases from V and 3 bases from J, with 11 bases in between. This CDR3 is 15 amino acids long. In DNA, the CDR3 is TGCGCCAGCAGCTTGGCAGCGAGGGATACAGATACGCAGTATTTT. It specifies CASSLAARDTDTQYF.

The CDR3 coding sequence is TGTGCCAGTAGTATGTTCGCAGAGACCCAGTACTTC. Translating it yields CASSMFAETQYF. The V call is TRBV19, the J call TRBJ2-5; D is ambiguous. The CDR3 has 12 amino acids. The ends were cut back, 3 bases at V and 4 bases at J, with 6 bases in the middle. Germline CDR1 LNHDA, CDR2 SQIVND (reference sequence). Combining the CDR3 with reference TRBV19 and TRBJ2-5 gives the whole variable domain DGGITQSPKYLFRKEGQNVTLSCEQNLNHDAMYWYRQDPGQGLRLIYYSQIVNDFQKGDIAEGYSVSREKKESFPLTVTSAQKNPTAFYLCASSMFAETQYFGPGTRLLVL.

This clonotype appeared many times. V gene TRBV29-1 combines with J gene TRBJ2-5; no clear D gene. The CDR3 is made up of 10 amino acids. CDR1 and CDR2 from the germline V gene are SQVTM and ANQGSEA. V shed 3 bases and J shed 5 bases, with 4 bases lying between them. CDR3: CSVELETQYF. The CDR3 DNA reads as TGCAGCGTTGAGTTGGAGACCCAGTACTTC.

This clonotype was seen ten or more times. This chain's CDR3 is CSPGGETQYF. DNA of the CDR3: TGCAGCCCTGGGGGAGAGACCCAGTACTTC. The genes are TRBV29-1 and TRBJ2-5; D may correspond to TRBD1 or TRBD2 (5 bases each). V was pared by 8 bases and J by 4 bases, with 8 bases between. The CDR3 has 10 amino acids. Germline CDR1 SQVTM, CDR2 ANQGSEA. Drawing the rest from reference TRBV29-1 and TRBJ2-5, the complete variable domain is SAVISQKPSRDICQRGTSLTIQCQVDSQVTMMFWYRQQPGQSLTLIATANQGSEATYESGFVIDKFPISRPNLTFSTLTVSNMSPEDSSIYLCSPGGETQYFGPGTRLLVL.

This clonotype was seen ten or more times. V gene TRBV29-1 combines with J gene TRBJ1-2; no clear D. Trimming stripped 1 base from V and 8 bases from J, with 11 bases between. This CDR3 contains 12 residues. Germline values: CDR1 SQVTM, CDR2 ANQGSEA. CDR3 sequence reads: CSVEGTRWGYTF. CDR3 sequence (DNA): TGCAGCGTTGAAGGGACCCGGTGGGGCTACACCTTC.

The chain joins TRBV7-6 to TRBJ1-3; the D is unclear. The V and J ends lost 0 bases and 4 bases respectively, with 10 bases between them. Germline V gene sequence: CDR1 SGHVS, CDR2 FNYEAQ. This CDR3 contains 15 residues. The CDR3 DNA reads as TGTGCCAGCAGCTTAGCCGGAGCCGAAGGAAACACCATATATTTT. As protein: CASSLAGAEGNTIYF.

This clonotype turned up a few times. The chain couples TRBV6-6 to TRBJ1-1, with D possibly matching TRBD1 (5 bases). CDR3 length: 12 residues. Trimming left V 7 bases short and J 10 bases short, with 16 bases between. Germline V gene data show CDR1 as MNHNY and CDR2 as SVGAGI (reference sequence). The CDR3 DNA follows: TGTGCCAGCATTTGGGACTTTAGGGGAGCTTTCTTT. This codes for CASIWDFRGAFF.

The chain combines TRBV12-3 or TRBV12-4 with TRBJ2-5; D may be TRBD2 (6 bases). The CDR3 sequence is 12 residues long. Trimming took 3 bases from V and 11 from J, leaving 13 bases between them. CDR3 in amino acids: CASSFRGEKQYF. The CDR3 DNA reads TGTGCCAGCAGTTTTCGCGGGGAAAAGCAGTACTTC.

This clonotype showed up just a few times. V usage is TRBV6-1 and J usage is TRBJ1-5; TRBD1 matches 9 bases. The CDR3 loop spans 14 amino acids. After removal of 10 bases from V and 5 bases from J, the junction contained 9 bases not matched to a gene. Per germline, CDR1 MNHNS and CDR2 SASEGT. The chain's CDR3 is CATTRTGVDQPQHF. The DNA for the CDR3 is TGTGCCACCACCCGGACAGGGGTAGATCAGCCCCAGCATTTT.

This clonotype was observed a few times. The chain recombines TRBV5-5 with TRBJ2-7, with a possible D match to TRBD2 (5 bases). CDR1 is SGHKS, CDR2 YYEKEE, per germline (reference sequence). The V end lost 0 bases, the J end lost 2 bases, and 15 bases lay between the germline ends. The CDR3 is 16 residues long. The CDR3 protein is CASSLERGAVTYEQYF. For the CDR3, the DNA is TGTGCCAGCAGCTTGGAACGAGGAGCGGTAACCTACGAGCAGTACTTC.

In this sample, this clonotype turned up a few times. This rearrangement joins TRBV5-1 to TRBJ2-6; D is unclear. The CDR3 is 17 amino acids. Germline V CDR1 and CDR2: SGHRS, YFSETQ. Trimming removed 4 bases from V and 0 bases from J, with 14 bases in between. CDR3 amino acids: CASSPGVGSSGANVLTF. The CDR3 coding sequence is TGCGCCAGCAGCCCCGGAGTAGGAAGCTCTGGGGCCAACGTCCTGACTTTC.

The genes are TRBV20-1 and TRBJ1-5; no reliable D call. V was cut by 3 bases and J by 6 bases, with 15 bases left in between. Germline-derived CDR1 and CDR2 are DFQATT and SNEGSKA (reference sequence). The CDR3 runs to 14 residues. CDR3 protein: CSAREGLRVQPQHF. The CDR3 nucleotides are TGCAGTGCTAGGGAAGGACTTCGGGTTCAGCCCCAGCATTTT.

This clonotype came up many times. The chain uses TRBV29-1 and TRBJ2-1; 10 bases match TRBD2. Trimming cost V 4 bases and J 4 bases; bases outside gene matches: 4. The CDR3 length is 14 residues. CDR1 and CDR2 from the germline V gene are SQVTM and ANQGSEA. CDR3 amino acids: CSVAAGGPYNEQFF. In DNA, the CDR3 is TGCAGCGTTGCAGCGGGAGGGCCTTACAATGAGCAGTTCTTC.

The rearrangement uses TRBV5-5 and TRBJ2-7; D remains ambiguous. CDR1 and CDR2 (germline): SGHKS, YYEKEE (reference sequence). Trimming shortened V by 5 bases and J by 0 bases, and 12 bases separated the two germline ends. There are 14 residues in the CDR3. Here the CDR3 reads CASRIDTVSYEQYF. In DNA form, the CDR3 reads TGTGCCAGCAGAATAGACACGGTCTCCTACGAGCAGTACTTC.

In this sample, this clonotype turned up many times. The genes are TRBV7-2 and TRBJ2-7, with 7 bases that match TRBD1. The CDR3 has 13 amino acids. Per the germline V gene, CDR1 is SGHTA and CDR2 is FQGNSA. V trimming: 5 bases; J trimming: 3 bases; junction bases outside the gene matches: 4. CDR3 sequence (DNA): TGTGCCAGCAGCCCCGACAGGGTCTACGAGCAGTACTTC. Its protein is CASSPDRVYEQYF.

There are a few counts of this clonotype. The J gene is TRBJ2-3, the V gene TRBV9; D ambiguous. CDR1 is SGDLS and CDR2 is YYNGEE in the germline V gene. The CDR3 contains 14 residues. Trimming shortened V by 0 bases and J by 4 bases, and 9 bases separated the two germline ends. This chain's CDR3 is CASSVGHPPDTQYF. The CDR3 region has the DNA TGTGCCAGCAGCGTAGGACACCCTCCAGATACGCAGTATTTT.

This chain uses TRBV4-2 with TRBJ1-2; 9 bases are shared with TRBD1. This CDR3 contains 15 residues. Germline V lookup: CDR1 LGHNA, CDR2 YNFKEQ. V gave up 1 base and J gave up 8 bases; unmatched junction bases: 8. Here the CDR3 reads CASSQGRGTGLGYTF. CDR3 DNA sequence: TGTGCCAGCAGCCAAGGGCGCGGGACAGGGTTGGGCTACACCTTC.

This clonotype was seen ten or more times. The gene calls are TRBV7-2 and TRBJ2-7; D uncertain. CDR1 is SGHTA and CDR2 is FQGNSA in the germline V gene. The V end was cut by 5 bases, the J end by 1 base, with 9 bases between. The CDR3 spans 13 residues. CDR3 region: CASSQQRSYEQYF. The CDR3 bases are TGTGCCAGCAGCCAGCAACGGTCCTACGAGCAGTACTTC.

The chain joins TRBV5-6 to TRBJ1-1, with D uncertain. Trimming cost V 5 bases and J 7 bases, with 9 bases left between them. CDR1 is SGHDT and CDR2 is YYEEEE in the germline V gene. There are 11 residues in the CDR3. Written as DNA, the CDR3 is TGTGCCAGCAGTTGGGAGGGTGAAGCTTTCTTT. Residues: CASSWEGEAFF.

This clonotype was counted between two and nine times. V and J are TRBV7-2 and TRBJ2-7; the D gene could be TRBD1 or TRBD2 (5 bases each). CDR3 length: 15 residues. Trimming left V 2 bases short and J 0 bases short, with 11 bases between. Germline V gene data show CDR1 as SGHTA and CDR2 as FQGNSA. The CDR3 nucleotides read TGTGCCAGCAGCTTACGGGACGGTTACTCCTACGAGCAGTACTTC. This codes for CASSLRDGYSYEQYF.

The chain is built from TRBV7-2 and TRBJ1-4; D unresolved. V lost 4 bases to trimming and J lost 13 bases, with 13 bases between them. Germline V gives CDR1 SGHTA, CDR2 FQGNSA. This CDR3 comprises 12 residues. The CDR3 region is CASSSRAAGLFF. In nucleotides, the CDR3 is TGTGCCAGCAGCTCCCGCGCTGCGGGACTGTTTTTT.

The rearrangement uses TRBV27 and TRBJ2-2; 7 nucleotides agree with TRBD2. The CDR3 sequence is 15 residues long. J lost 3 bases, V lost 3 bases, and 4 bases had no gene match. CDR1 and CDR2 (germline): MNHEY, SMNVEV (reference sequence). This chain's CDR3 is CASSLWREYTGELFF. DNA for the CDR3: TGTGCCAGCAGTTTGTGGCGGGAGTACACCGGGGAGCTGTTTTTT.